This is a list of T cell receptor beta chains from one sample in a study of post-analysis software for immune sequencing data. TCRdb re-called the PCR reads through MiXCR, storing one row per CDR3 protein. This table holds about 260,000 distinct CDR3 sequences, about 40% found once. Sequencing used blood. The receptor set was obtained from a girl aged 5 to 17 with multiple sclerosis. Each CDR3 is given with its conserved first and last residue. Each record gives: CDR3 protein, CDR3 DNA, clone size, V gene, D gene, J gene. The D gene is left open where the match is weak. Expanded clones get a size class; other rows say once, few or many, or leave the size out.

CAISGTGGDEQFF TGTGCCATCTCCGGGACAGGGGGCGATGAGCAGTTCTTC many TRBV10-3 TRBD1 TRBJ2-1
CASKREYGYTF TGTGCCAGCAAGCGGGAATATGGCTACACCTTC . TRBV12-3/TRBV12-4 . TRBJ1-2
CASRGSGGSYNEQFF TGTGCCAGCAGAGGAAGCGGGGGCTCCTACAATGAGCAGTTCTTC many TRBV28 TRBD2 TRBJ2-1
CASSSPGLAIQETQYF TGCGCCAGCAGCTCGCCGGGACTAGCAATTCAAGAGACCCAGTACTTC many TRBV5-1 TRBD2 TRBJ2-5
CSVVTVDGQPQHF TGCAGCGTTGTCACGGTTGATGGTCAGCCCCAGCATTTT . TRBV29-1 . TRBJ1-5
CSAPTGGHKDTQYF TGCAGTGCTCCGACAGGGGGCCATAAAGATACGCAGTATTTT many TRBV20-1 TRBD1 TRBJ2-3
CSARKMVVNTEAFF TGCAGTGCTAGAAAGATGGTAGTGAACACTGAAGCTTTCTTT once TRBV20-1 . TRBJ1-1
CASSSDRHQETQYF TGCGCCAGCAGCTCGGACAGGCACCAAGAGACCCAGTACTTC many TRBV5-1 TRBD1 TRBJ2-5
CASSYDRSANYGYTF TGTGCCAGCAGTTACGACAGGTCAGCTAACTATGGCTACACCTTC few TRBV2 . TRBJ1-2
CASEPGQGNYGYTF TGCGCCAGTGAACCTGGACAGGGGAACTATGGCTACACCTTC . TRBV5-1 TRBD1 TRBJ1-2
CASSVEAGDDQPQHF TGTGCCAGCAGCGTAGAAGCAGGGGATGATCAGCCCCAGCATTTT many TRBV9 . TRBJ1-5
CASSQRGNQPQHF TGTGCCAGCAGTCAGAGGGGCAATCAGCCCCAGCATTTT many TRBV6-6 . TRBJ1-5
CSAKLAGAAPGETQYF TGCAGTGCAAAACTGGCGGGGGCTGCACCGGGAGAGACCCAGTACTTC many TRBV20-1 . TRBJ2-5
CASSLNGGTSGGTSYNEQFF TGTGCCAGCAGCTTGAATGGAGGGACTAGCGGGGGTACCTCCTACAATGAGCAGTTCTTC many TRBV5-5 TRBD2 TRBJ2-1
CARSLDIRPGRGYTF TGTGCCCGCAGCTTAGATATTCGGCCGGGTAGGGGCTACACCTTC . TRBV7-2 . TRBJ1-2
CASSPDTGTWDGYTF TGTGCCAGCTCACCAGATACCGGGACATGGGATGGCTACACCTTC . TRBV18 . TRBJ1-2
CASSRQGVRQPQHF TGTGCCAGCAGTCGCCAGGGGGTTCGGCAGCCCCAGCATTTT . TRBV6-2/TRBV6-3 TRBD1 TRBJ1-5
CASSPLVLELAKNIQYF TGTGCCAGCAGTCCATTGGTCCTAGAGCTAGCCAAAAACATTCAGTACTTC medium-sized TRBV28 . TRBJ2-4
CASKPPNRNSPLHF TGTGCCAGCAAACCACCCAACAGGAATTCACCCCTCCACTTT many TRBV27 . TRBJ1-6
CSAPTSGRQDTQYF TGCAGTGCCCCGACTAGCGGGAGACAAGATACGCAGTATTTT . TRBV20-1 TRBD2 TRBJ2-3
CASSPQGQRYTDTQYF TGTGCCAGCAGCCCCCAGGGGCAGCGATACACAGATACGCAGTATTTT once TRBV9 . TRBJ2-3
CATSRDDRVYNEQFF TGTGCCACCAGCAGAGATGACAGGGTATACAATGAGCAGTTCTTC medium-sized TRBV15 TRBD1 TRBJ2-1
CASSNRTGGADTQYF TGTGCCAGCAGTAACCGGACGGGGGGCGCAGATACGCAGTATTTT many TRBV6-4 . TRBJ2-3
CASRGTGNTEAFF TGTGCCAGTCGAGGGACAGGGAACACTGAAGCTTTCTTT . TRBV19 TRBD1 TRBJ1-1
CASSRAGGEAFF TGTGCCAGCAGCCGCGCCGGTGGGGAAGCTTTCTTT few TRBV3-1 . TRBJ1-1
CAITKGGGVLDEQYF TGTGCCATCACCAAAGGGGGGGGCGTGCTGGACGAGCAGTACTTC . TRBV10-3 . TRBJ2-7
CSAGGQAQGNIQYF TGCAGTGCCGGGGGACAGGCCCAGGGAAACATTCAGTACTTC many TRBV20-1 TRBD1 TRBJ2-4
CASSQYTGNEQFF TGTGCCAGCAGTCAATACACCGGGAATGAGCAGTTCTTC . TRBV12-3/TRBV12-4 . TRBJ2-1
CASSHTAETQYF TGTGCCAGCAGCCACACGGCGGAGACCCAGTACTTC once TRBV7-9 . TRBJ2-5
CASSLYRVGSGSSYEQYF TGCGCCAGCAGCTTGTATCGGGTCGGTAGCGGGAGTTCCTACGAGCAGTACTTC . TRBV5-1 TRBD2 TRBJ2-7
CASSFSGQGETQYF TGTGCCAGCAGCTTTTCGGGACAGGGAGAGACCCAGTACTTC . TRBV7-3 TRBD1 TRBJ2-5
CASSPERANYGYTF TGTGCCAGCTCACCCGAGAGGGCGAACTATGGCTACACCTTC . TRBV18 . TRBJ1-2
CASSSLGRRESTDTQYF TGTGCCAGCAGCTCGTTAGGAAGGCGGGAGAGCACAGATACGCAGTATTTT many TRBV7-2 TRBD2 TRBJ2-3
CATLGLAGGSSYNEQFF TGTGCCACCCTGGGACTAGCGGGGGGGAGCTCCTACAATGAGCAGTTCTTC many TRBV28 TRBD2 TRBJ2-1
CASSMGSYNEQFF TGTGCCAGTAGTATGGGTTCCTACAATGAGCAGTTCTTC . TRBV19 . TRBJ2-1
CASSLDRGSGVQDTQYF TGTGCCAGCAGCTTAGATAGAGGTAGCGGGGTGCAAGATACGCAGTATTTT . TRBV7-2 TRBD2 TRBJ2-3
CATPFVGARETQYF TGTGCCACTCCCTTTGTCGGGGCGAGAGAGACCCAGTACTTC few TRBV28 . TRBJ2-5
CASSPAGDTQYF TGTGCCAGCTCACCAGCGGGAGATACGCAGTATTTT few TRBV18 . TRBJ2-3
CASSFGRTYGYTF TGTGCCAGCAGTTTCGGGCGTACGTATGGCTACACCTTC many TRBV12-3/TRBV12-4 . TRBJ1-2
CSVEWADTQYF TGCAGCGTTGAGTGGGCAGATACGCAGTATTTT . TRBV29-1 . TRBJ2-3
CASSPGLKKLFF TGTGCCAGCAGCCCAGGGCTTAAAAAACTGTTTTTT few TRBV14 . TRBJ1-4
CASSPRPSGRLLYQETQYF TGTGCCAGCAGCCCCCGACCTAGCGGGAGGTTACTTTATCAAGAGACCCAGTACTTC . TRBV7-9 TRBD2 TRBJ2-5